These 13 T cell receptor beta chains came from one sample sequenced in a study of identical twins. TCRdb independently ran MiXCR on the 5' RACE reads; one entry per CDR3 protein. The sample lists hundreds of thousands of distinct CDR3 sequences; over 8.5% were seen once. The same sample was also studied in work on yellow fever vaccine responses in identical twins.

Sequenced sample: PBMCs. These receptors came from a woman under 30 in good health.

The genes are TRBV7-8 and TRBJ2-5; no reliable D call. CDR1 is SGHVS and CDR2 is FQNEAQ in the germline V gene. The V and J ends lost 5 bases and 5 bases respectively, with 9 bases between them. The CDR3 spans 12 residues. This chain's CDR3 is CASSHIQETQYF. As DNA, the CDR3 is TGTGCCAGCAGCCACATACAGGAGACCCAGTACTTC.

CDR3 sequence reads: CASSHSPNEQFF. The CDR3 nucleotides are TGTGCCAGCAGTCACTCCCCCAATGAGCAGTTCTTC. The rearrangement links TRBV28 to TRBJ2-1; D not certain. This CDR3 spans 12 amino acids. V lost 5 bases to trimming and J lost 6 bases, with 8 bases between them. Germline V lookup: CDR1 MDHEN, CDR2 SYDVKM. Full variable domain (outside the CDR3, taken from reference TRBV28 and TRBJ2-1): DVKVTQSSRYLVKRTGEKVFLECVQDMDHENMFWYRQDPGLGLRLIYFSYDVKMKEKGDIPEGYSVSREKKERFSLILESASTNQTSMYLCASSHSPNEQFFGPGTRLTVL.

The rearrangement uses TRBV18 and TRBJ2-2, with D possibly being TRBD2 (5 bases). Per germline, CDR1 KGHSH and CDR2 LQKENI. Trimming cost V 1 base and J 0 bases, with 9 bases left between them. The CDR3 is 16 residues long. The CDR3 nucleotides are TGTGCCAGCTCACCACGGACTCAACCGAACACCGGGGAGCTGTTTTTT. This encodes CASSPRTQPNTGELFF. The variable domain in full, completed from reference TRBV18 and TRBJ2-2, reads NAGVMQNPRHLVRRRGQEARLRCSPMKGHSHVYWYRQLPEEGLKFMVYLQKENIIDESGMPKERFSAEFPKEGPSILRIQQVVRGDSAAYFCASSPRTQPNTGELFFGEGSRLTVL.

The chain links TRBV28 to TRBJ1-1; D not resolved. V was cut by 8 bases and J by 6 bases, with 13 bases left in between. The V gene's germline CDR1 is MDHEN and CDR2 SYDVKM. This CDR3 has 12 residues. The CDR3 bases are TGTGCCAGCCTAACCCTGGGCGCTGAAGCTTTCTTT. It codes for CASLTLGAEAFF.

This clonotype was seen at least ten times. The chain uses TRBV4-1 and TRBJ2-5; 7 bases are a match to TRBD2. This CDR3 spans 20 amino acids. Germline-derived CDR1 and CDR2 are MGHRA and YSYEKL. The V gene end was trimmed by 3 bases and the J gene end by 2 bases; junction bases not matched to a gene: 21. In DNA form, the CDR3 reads TGCGCCAGCAGCCAGATATCTCGGGGACGTCTGGCTAGCGGACAAGAGACCCAGTACTTC. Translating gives CASSQISRGRLASGQETQYF.

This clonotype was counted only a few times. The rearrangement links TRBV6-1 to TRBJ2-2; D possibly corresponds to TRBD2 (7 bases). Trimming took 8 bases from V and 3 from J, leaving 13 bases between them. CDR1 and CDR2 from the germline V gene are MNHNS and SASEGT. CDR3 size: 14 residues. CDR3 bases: TGTGCCAGCTGGCGGGGGCAGGACACCGGGGAGCTGTTTTTT. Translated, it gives CASWRGQDTGELFF.

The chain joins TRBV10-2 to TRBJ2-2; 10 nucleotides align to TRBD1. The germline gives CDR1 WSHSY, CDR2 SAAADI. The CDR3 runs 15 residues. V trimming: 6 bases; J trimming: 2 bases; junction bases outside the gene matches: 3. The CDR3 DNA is TGCGCCAGCAGAATGACAGGGGGCAACACCGGGGAGCTGTTTTTT. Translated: CASRMTGGNTGELFF.

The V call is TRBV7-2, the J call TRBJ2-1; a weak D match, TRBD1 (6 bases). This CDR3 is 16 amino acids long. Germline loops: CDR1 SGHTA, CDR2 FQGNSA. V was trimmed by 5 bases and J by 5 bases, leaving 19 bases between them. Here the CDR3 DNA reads TGTGCCAGCAGCCCATGGGGGCCCAACCCTAACAATGAGCAGTTCTTC. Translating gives CASSPWGPNPNNEQFF. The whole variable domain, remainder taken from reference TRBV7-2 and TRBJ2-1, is GAGVSQSPSNKVTEKGKDVELRCDPISGHTALYWYRQSLGQGLEFLIYFQGNSAPDKSGLPSDRFSAERTGGSVSTLTIQRTQQEDSAVYLCASSPWGPNPNNEQFFGPGTRLTVL.

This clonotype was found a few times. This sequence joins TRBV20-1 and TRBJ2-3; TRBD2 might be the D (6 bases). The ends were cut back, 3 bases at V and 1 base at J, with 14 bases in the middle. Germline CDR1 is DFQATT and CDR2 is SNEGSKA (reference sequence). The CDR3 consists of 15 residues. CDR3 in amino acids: CSASGLASGTDTQYF. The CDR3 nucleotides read TGCAGTGCTAGCGGGCTAGCGAGTGGCACAGATACGCAGTATTTT.

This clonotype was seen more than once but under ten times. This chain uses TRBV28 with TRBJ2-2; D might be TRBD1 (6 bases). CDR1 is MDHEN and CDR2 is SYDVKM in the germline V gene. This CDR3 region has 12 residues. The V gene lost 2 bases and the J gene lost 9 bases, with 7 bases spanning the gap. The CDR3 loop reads CASSLQGRELFF. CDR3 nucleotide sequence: TGTGCCAGCAGTTTACAGGGGAGGGAGCTGTTTTTT.

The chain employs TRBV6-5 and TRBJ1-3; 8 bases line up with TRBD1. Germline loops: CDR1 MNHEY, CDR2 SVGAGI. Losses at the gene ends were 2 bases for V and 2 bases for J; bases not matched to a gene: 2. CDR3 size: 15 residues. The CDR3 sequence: CASSYATGAGNTIYF. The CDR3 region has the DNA TGTGCCAGCAGTTACGCGACAGGGGCTGGAAACACCATATATTTT.

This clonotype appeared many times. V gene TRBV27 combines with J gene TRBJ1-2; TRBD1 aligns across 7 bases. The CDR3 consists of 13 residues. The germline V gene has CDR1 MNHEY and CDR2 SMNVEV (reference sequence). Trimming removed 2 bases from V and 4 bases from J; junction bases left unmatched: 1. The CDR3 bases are TGTGCCAGCAGTTTACAGGGGGGCTATGGCTACACCTTC. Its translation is CASSLQGGYGYTF.

CDR3 sequence: CASSSEGSGGVDEQFF. CDR3 DNA: TGCGCCAGCAGCTCGGAAGGGAGCGGGGGGGTGGATGAGCAGTTCTTC. V usage is TRBV5-1 and J usage is TRBJ2-1, with 10 bases lining up with TRBD2. V dropped 3 bases and J dropped 8; count of bases not matched to a gene: 11. CDR1 is SGHRS and CDR2 is YFSETQ in the germline V gene. The CDR3 length is 16 residues.